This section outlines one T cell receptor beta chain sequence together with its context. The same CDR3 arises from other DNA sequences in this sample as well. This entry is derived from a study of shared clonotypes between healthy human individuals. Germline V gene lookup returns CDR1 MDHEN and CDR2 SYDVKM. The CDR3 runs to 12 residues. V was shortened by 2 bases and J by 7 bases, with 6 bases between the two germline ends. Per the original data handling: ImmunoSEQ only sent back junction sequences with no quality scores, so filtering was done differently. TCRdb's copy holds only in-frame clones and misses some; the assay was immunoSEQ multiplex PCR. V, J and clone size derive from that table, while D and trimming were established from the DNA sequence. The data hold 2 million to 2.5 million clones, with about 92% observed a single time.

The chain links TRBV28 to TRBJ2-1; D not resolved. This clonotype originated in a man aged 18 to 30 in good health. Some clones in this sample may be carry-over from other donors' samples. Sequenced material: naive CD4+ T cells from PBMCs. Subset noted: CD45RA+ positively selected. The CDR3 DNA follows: TGTGCCAGCAGTTTAATAGGGAATGAGCAGTTCTTC. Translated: CASSLIGNEQFF.